A selection of T cell receptor beta chains follows, all from one sample in a study of shared clonotypes between healthy human individuals. Libraries were prepared by immunoSEQ multiplex PCR; TCRdb keeps only in-frame clonotypes and omits some of them. The sample gives hundreds of thousands of clones, 92% of which show up once; less than 25% is in the top ten. Sequencing input: naive CD8+ T cells sorted from blood. These receptors were obtained from a man younger than 45 in good health. The CDR3 runs from the conserved cysteine through the conserved F or W. The D gene is left open where the match is weak. Clone sizes are given selectively: once, few, many, or a class where the clone is expanded.

>TRBD2|TRBJ2-5|TRBV29-1|.
CSVEGLAEETQYF
TGCAGCGTTGAAGGACTAGCGGAAGAGACCCAGTACTTC
>.|TRBJ2-5|TRBV7-9|once
CASSSGTRQETQYF
TGTGCCAGCAGCTCAGGGACCAGGCAAGAGACCCAGTACTTC
>.|TRBJ1-2|TRBV7-9|.
CASSRPPRVSDDGYTF
TGTGCCAGCAGCCGACCTCCCAGGGTTTCGGACGATGGCTACACCTTC
>TRBD1|TRBJ1-1|TRBV19|.
CASSMVEGTGYTEAFF
TGTGCCAGTAGTATGGTGGAAGGGACAGGATACACTGAAGCTTTCTTT
>TRBD2|TRBJ2-1|TRBV7-9|.
CASSLLLAENEQFF
TGTGCCAGCAGCTTACTCCTAGCGGAGAATGAGCAGTTCTTC
>.|TRBJ2-1|TRBV25-1|.
CASSKGVSAYNEQFF
TGTGCCAGCAGTAAGGGTGTCTCAGCGTACAATGAGCAGTTCTTC
>TRBD1|TRBJ2-2|TRBV29-1|.
CSVKGTGFFAGELFF
TGCAGCGTAAAGGGGACAGGGTTTTTCGCCGGGGAGCTGTTTTTT
>TRBD1|TRBJ1-2|TRBV25-1|.
CASSSRTGRDGYTF
TGTGCCAGCAGTTCACGGACAGGGAGGGATGGCTACACCTTC
>.|TRBJ2-5|TRBV4-1|once
CASSQEKETQYF
TGCGCCAGCAGCCAAGAAAAAGAGACCCAGTACTTC
>.|TRBJ2-7|TRBV11-2|.
CASSLLGGLAYEQYF
TGTGCCAGCAGCTTACTGGGGGGATTAGCCTACGAGCAGTACTTC
>.|TRBJ2-7|TRBV28|.
CARTDSHEQYF
TGTGCCAGGACGGACAGCCACGAGCAGTACTTC
>TRBD1|TRBJ2-2|TRBV7-6|.
CASSWTGGDTGELFF
TGTGCCAGCAGCTGGACAGGGGGCGACACCGGGGAGCTGTTTTTT
>.|TRBJ2-4|TRBV2|once
CASREYKNIQYF
TGTGCCTCCCGGGAGTACAAAAACATTCAGTACTTC
>.|TRBJ1-1|TRBV28|.
CASSPERWGVTEAFF
TGTGCCAGCAGCCCAGAACGCTGGGGAGTCACTGAAGCTTTCTTT
>TRBD2|TRBJ2-1|TRBV7-9|.
CASSLVQTSESSYNEQFF
TGTGCCAGCAGCTTAGTTCAGACTAGCGAGAGCTCCTACAATGAGCAGTTCTTC
>.|TRBJ2-1|TRBV7-9|.
CASSNTRSYNEQFF
TGTGCCAGCAGCAATACTAGGAGCTACAATGAGCAGTTCTTC
>.|TRBJ2-1|TRBV21-1|.
CATGLAGEVTDEQFF
TGTGCCACCGGACTAGCGGGAGAAGTTACGGATGAGCAGTTCTTC
>.|TRBJ2-7|TRBV23-1|.
CASSPRDQRCEQYF
TGCGCCAGCAGTCCCCGGGACCAAAGGTGCGAGCAGTACTTC
>.|TRBJ2-7|TRBV27|.
CASSPPGYEQYF
TGTGCCAGCAGTCCGCCGGGGTACGAGCAGTACTTC
>.|TRBJ1-5|TRBV27|.
CASSAQGIDQPQHF
TGTGCCAGCAGTGCGCAGGGAATTGATCAGCCCCAGCATTTT